This T cell receptor (beta chain) is drawn from a study of T-cell memory formation after mild COVID-19. Study overall: TCR clusters largely stayed donor specific. Study-wide results and caveats: The study found contracting CD4+ clones mainly in CM and EM and contracting CD8+ clones in EMRA. Pre-infection memory showed some responding clones, and this suggested that cross-reactive memory joined.

Sample barcodes and UMIs were carried by the TCR alpha and TCR beta cDNA libraries that 5'RACE generated with constant-segment primers. From the 5' RACE reads, TCRdb called clonotypes with MiXCR, one entry per CDR3 protein. The sample consists of 150,000 to 200,000 distinct CDR3 sequences, about a sixth of them appearing once. The junction had 8 bases not matched to a gene; V was cut back by 6 bases and J by 3 bases. CDR1 and CDR2 (germline): SGHRS, YFSETQ. CDR3 length equals 14 residues. Only a few counts were recorded for this clonotype. Antigen: not known. Sequencing was performed on PBMCs or a T cell subset sorted from them (not recorded which). The TCR sequence derives from an adult woman who had mild COVID-19 (a few samples of this study predate the infection). Cell type and time point are not known. This chain joins TRBV5-1 and TRBJ2-5, with 7 positions matching TRBD2. CDR3 protein: CASTFGTNKETQYF. The CDR3 DNA follows: TGCGCCAGCACCTTCGGGACTAATAAAGAGACCCAGTACTTC.